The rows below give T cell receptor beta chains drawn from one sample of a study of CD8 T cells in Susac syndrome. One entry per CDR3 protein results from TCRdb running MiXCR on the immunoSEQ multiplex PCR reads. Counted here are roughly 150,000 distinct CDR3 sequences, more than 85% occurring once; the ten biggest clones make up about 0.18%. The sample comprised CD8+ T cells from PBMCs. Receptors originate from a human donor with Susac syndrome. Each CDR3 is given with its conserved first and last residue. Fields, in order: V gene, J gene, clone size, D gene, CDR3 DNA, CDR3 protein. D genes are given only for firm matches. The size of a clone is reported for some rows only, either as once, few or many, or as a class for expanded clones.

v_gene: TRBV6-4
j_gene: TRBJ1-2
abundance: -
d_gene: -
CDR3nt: TGTGCCAGCAGTGACGGGGCCCTCGGTGGCTACACCTTC
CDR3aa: CASSDGALGGYTF

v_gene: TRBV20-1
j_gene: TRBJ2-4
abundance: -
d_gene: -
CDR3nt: TGCAGTGCCTGGGCCAAAAACATTCAGTACTTC
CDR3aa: CSAWAKNIQYF

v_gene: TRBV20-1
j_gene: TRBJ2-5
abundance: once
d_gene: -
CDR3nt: TGCAGTGCTAGTTCCAACGGAGGCGAAGAGACCCAGTACTTC
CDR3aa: CSASSNGGEETQYF

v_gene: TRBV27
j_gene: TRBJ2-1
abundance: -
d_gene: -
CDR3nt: TGTGCCAGCAGTTTATCCTCGATCGGGAATGAGCAGTTCTTC
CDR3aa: CASSLSSIGNEQFF

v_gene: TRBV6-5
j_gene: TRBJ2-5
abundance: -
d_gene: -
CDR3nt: TGTGCCAGCAGTTATGTGGGTGGGTCGCAAGAGACCCAGTACTTC
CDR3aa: CASSYVGGSQETQYF

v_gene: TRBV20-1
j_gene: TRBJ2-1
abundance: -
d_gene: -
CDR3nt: TGCAGTGCTAGACAACAGGGAAGCTACAATGAGCAGTTCTTC
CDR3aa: CSARQQGSYNEQFF

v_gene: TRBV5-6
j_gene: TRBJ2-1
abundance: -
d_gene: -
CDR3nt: TGTGCCAGCAGTCTGGGTTCGTGGACAGGGAGACGCGGGAGTGAATACAATGAGCAGTTCTTC
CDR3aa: CASSLGSWTGRRGSEYNEQFF

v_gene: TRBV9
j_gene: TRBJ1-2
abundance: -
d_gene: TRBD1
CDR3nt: TGTGCCAGTGGACCGGGACAGGACAACTATGGCTACACCTTC
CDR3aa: CASGPGQDNYGYTF

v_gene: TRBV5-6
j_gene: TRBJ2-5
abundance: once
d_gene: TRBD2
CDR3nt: TGTGCCAGCAGCCTTAGCGGGAGTAGGGAGACCCAGTACTTC
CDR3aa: CASSLSGSRETQYF

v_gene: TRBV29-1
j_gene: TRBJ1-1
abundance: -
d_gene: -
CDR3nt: TGCAGCGTTCCCCAGGAAAGGACGAACACTGAAGCTTTCTTT
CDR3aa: CSVPQERTNTEAFF

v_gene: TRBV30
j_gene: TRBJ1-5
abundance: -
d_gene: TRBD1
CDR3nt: TGTGCCTGGAGTAGGAGGGGGCGCAGTCGGCCCCAGCATTTT
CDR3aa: CAWSRRGRSRPQHF

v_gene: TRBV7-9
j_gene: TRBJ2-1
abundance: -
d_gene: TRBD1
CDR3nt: TGTGCCAGCAGCACCCAACCGGGACAGGGGGCGCCGGGGAATGAGCAGTTCTTC
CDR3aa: CASSTQPGQGAPGNEQFF

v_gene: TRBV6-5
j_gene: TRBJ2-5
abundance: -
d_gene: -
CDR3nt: TGTGCCAGCAGTCTTGGGGCAGGAGAGAAAGAGACCCAGTACTTC
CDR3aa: CASSLGAGEKETQYF

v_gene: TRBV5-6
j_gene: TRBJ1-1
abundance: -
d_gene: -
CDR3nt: TGTGCCAGCCGTCCAATCGGAGGGGGTGTAGAAGCTTTCTTT
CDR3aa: CASRPIGGGVEAFF

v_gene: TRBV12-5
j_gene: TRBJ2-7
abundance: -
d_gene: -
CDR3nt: TGTGCTAGTGGTTCGGCAGCCGACGAGCAGTACTTC
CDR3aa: CASGSAADEQYF

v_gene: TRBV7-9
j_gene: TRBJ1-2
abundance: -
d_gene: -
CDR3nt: TGTGCCAGCAGCTTAGGGCAGCTAGATGGCTACACCTTC
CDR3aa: CASSLGQLDGYTF

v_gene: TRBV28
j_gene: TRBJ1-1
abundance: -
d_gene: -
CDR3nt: TGTGCCAGCAGGTCAGGAGAGGCTGAAGCTTTCTTT
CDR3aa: CASRSGEAEAFF

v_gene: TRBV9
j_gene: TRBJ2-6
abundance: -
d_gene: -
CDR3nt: TGTGCCAGCAGAGACGACCCGGGACGGCACTCTGGGGCCAACGTCCTGACTTTC
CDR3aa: CASRDDPGRHSGANVLTF

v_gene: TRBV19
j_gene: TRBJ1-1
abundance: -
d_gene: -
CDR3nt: TGTGCCAGTGATAAGGGTTCAATGAACACTGAAGCTTTCTTT
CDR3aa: CASDKGSMNTEAFF

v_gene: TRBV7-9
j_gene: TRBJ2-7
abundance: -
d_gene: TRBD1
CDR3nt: TGTGCCAGCAGCACAGGGGTGGCCGAGCAGTACTTC
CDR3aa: CASSTGVAEQYF

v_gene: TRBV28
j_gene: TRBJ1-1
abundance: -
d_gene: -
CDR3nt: TGTGCCAGCAGTTTATCCGGGATCAGAGCTTTCTTT
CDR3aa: CASSLSGIRAFF

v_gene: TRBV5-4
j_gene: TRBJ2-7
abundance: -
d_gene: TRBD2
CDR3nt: TGTGCCAGCAGCTTCGGACTAGCGGAGCAGTACTTC
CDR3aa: CASSFGLAEQYF

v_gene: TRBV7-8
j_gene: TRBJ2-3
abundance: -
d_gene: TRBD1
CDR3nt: TGTGCCAGCAGCCCCCGCATTGGGACAGGCGGGGGCACAGATACGCAGTATTTT
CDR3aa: CASSPRIGTGGGTDTQYF

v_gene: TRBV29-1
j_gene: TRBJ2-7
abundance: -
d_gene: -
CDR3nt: TGCAGCGTTGAGGGCCCTGGCTCGGGAGCCCTGGGCGAGCAGTACTTC
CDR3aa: CSVEGPGSGALGEQYF

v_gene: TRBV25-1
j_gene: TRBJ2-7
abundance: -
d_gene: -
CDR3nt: TGTGCCAGCAGAGAAACTGAAGCCTACGAGCAGTACTTC
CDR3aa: CASRETEAYEQYF

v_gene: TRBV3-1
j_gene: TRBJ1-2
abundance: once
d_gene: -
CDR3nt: TGTGCCAGCAGCCAGCCGACCTATTCCTATGGCTACACCTTC
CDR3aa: CASSQPTYSYGYTF

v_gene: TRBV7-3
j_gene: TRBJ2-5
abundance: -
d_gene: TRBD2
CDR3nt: TGTGCCATTTGCTGGTCGGGGGGAGAGACCCAGTACTTC
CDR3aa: CAICWSGGETQYF

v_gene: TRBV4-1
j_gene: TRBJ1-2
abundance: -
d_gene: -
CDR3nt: TGCGCCAGCAGCCAAGCGGTCCAGGTCGGCGGCTACACCTTC
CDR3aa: CASSQAVQVGGYTF

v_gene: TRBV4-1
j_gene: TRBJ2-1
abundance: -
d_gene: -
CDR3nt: TGCGCCAGCAGCCAAGAGGAAAGTGAGCAGTTCTTC
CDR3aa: CASSQEESEQFF

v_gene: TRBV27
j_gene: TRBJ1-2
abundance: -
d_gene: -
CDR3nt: TGTGCCAGTAGAGGAGGGAGCTTCTATGGCTACACCTTC
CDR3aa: CASRGGSFYGYTF

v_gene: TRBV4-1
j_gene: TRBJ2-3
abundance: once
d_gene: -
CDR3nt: TGCGCCAGCAGCCCATACGCACTATCCCGGGTGGCGCAGTATTTT
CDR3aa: CASSPYALSRVAQYF

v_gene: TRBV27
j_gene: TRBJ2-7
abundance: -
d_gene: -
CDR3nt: TGTGCCAGCTTCTCCTACGAGCAGTACTTC
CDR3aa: CASFSYEQYF

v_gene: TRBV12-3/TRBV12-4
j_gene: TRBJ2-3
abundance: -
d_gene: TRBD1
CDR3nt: TGTGCCAGCAGTCATGCCGGGACAGGGGAGACAGATACGCAGTATTTT
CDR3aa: CASSHAGTGETDTQYF

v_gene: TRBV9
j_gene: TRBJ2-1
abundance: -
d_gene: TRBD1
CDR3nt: TGTGCCAGCAGCGTAGAGTGGGACAGGACGTATGAGCAGTTCTTC
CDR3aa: CASSVEWDRTYEQFF

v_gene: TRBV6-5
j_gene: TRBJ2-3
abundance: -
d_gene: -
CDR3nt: TGTGCCAGCAGGGGCCCGGATACGCAGTATTTT
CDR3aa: CASRGPDTQYF

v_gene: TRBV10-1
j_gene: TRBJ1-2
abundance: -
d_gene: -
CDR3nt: TGCGCCAGCACCCAGAGGATGATTAACTATGGCTACACCTTC
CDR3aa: CASTQRMINYGYTF

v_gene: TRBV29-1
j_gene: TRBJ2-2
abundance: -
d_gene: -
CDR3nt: TGCAGCGTTGCTGGGCTACGCACCGGGGAGCTGTTTTTT
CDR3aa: CSVAGLRTGELFF

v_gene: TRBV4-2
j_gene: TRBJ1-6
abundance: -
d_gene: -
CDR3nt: TGTGCCAGCAGCCAAGATCGGCAGGGGAATTCACCCCTCCACTTT
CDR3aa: CASSQDRQGNSPLHF

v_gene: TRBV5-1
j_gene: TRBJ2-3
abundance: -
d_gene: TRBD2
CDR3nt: TGCGCCAGCACCGGGGGTCTAGCGGGCCCTCCGGAGGATACGCAGTATTTT
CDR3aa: CASTGGLAGPPEDTQYF

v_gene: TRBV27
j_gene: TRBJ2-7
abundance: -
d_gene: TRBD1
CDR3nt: TGTGCCAGCAGCTCCGACAGGGTCCAGCAGTACTTC
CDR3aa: CASSSDRVQQYF

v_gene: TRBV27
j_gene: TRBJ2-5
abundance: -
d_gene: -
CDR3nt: TGTGCCAGCAGTTTGTCGAAAGAGACCCAGTACTTC
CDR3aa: CASSLSKETQYF

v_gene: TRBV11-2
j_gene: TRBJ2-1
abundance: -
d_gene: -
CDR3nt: TGTGCCAGCAGCTTGGTGGTCAATGAGCAGTTCTTC
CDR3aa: CASSLVVNEQFF

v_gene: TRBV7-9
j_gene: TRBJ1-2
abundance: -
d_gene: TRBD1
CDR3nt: TGTGCCAGCAGCCAACCACAGGGGCACTATGGCTACACCTTC
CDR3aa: CASSQPQGHYGYTF

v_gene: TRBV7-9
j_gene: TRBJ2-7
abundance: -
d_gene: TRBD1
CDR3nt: TGTGCCAGCATCGGACAGGGGTTGTACGAGCAGTACTTC
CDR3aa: CASIGQGLYEQYF

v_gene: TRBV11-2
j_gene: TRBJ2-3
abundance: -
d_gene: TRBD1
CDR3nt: TGTGCCAGCAGCGCAGAGGACAGGGTTCCAGATACGCAGTATTTT
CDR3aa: CASSAEDRVPDTQYF

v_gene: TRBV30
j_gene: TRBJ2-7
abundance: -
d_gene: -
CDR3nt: TGTGCCTGGAGTGAAGGGTACGAGCAGTACTTC
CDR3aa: CAWSEGYEQYF

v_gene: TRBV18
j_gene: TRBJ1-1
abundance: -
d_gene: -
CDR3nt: TGTGCCAGCTCACCTGAGGGGGACACTGAAGCTTTCTTT
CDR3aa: CASSPEGDTEAFF

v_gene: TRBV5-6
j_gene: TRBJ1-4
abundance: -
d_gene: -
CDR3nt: TGTGCCAGCAGCGCGGGACATCTTAATGAAAAACTGTTTTTT
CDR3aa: CASSAGHLNEKLFF

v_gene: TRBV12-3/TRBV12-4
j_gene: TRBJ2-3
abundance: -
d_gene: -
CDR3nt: TGTGCCAGCAGTTTACAGGGAAGCACAGATACGCAGTATTTT
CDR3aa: CASSLQGSTDTQYF

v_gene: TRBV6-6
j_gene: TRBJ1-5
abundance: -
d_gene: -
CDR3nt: TGTGCCAGCGGTTGGACGGAGCTGGATCAGCCCCAGCATTTT
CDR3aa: CASGWTELDQPQHF

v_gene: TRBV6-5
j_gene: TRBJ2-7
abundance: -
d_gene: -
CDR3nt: TGTGCCAGCAATGATTGGGATTTGCCCTACGAGCAGTACTTC
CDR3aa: CASNDWDLPYEQYF

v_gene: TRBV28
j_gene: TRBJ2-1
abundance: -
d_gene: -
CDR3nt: TGTGCCAGCACCAAGGGCTACAATGAGCAGTTCTTC
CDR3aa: CASTKGYNEQFF

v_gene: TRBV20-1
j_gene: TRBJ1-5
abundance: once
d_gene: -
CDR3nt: TGCAGTGCTACTCCCTTCCGGGACACTAGCAATCAGCCCCAGCATTTT
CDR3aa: CSATPFRDTSNQPQHF

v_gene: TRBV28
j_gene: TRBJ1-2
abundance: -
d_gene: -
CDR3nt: TGTGCCAGCGTACAGGGCTATGGCTACACCTTC
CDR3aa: CASVQGYGYTF

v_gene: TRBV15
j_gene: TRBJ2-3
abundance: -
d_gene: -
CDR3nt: TGTGCCACCAGCACCTCTCAAGGGAGCACAGATACGCAGTATTTT
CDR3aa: CATSTSQGSTDTQYF

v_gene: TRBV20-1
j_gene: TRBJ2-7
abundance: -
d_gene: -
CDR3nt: TGCAGTGCTAGAGACCCACTAGAGAGCTACGAGCAGTACTTC
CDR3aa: CSARDPLESYEQYF

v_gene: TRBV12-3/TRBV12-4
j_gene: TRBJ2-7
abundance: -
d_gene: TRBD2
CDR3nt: TGTGCCAGCAGTTGGACTAGCGATGTTGGGGTGGCCTCATATTACTTC
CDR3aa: CASSWTSDVGVASYYF